This T cell receptor beta chain appears in the sequencing data of a study of OX40 agonist ivuxolimab in advanced cancers. CDR3 length: 10 amino acids. CDR1 is GTSNPN and CDR2 is SVGIG in the germline V gene (reference sequence). The germline V and J ends were trimmed by 4 bases and 9 bases, with 7 bases remaining between them. Some clones are missing from TCRdb's copy, which holds only in-frame ones; the method was immunoSEQ multiplex PCR. The data hold some 11,000 clones, with around 80% observed a single time. The sampling schedule covered blood at baseline, cycle 4 day 1, and cycle 7 day 1. The chain couples TRBV30 to TRBJ2-1; TRBD2 might be the D (5 bases). Specimen: CD4+ or CD8+ T cells sorted from blood, collected in a trial of the OX40 agonist ivuxolimab. The TCR comes from an adult with an advanced solid tumor such as melanoma, head and neck, liver or kidney cancer. CDR3 DNA: TGTGCCTGGAAAGAGGGTGAGCAGTTCTTC. This codes for CAWKEGEQFF.